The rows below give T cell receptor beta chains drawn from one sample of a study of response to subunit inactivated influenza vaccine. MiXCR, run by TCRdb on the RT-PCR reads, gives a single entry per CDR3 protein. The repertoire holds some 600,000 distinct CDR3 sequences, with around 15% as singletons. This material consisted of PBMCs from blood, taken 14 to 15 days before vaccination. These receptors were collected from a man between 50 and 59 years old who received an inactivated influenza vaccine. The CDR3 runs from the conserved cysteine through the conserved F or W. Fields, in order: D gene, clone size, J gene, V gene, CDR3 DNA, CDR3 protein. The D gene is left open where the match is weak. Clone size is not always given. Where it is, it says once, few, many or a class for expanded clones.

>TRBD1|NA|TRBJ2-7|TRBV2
TGTGCCAGCAGTGAAATGGGGGACAGGGACTACGAGCAGTACTTC
CASSEMGDRDYEQYF
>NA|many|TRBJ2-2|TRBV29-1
TGCAGCGTCTCGATTACAGGGTTTCAGACCGGGGAGCTGTTTTTT
CSVSITGFQTGELFF
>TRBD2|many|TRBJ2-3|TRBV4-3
TGCGCCAGCAGCCAAGAAATAAAAGCGGGAGGCAGCACAGATACGCAGTATTTT
CASSQEIKAGGSTDTQYF
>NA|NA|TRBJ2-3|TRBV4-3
TGCGCCAGCAGCCAAGTTAGGTTTGGGACAGATACGCAGTATTTT
CASSQVRFGTDTQYF
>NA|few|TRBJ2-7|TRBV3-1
TGTGCCAGCAGCCAAGCCGGACGAGGAGAGCAGTACTTC
CASSQAGRGEQYF
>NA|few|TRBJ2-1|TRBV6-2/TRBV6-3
TGTGCCAGCAGGCCCCAGACTCACAGCAATGAGCAGTTCTTC
CASRPQTHSNEQFF
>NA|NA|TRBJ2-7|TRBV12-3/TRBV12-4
TGTGCCAGCAGTCGGCCGGCCTCCTACGAGCAGTACTTC
CASSRPASYEQYF
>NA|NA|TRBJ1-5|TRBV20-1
TGCAGTGCTAGCGACCAGGCTTTGAGCAATCAGCCCCAGCATTTT
CSASDQALSNQPQHF
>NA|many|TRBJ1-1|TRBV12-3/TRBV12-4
TGTGCCAGCAGCTCAGACCGGGTGAACACTGAAGCTTTCTTT
CASSSDRVNTEAFF
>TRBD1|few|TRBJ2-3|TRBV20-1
TGCAGTGCAGATGGACAGGGGGCAGCGGGGGCAGATACGCAGTATTTT
CSADGQGAAGADTQYF
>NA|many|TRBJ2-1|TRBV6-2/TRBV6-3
TGTGCCAGCAGTTATTACCCCGGGACCACGAATGAGCAGTTCTTC
CASSYYPGTTNEQFF
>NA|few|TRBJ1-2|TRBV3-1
TGTGCCAGCAGCCAAGATGCGGACTATGGCTACACCTTC
CASSQDADYGYTF
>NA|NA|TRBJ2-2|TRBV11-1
TGTGCCAGCAGCCCCCAAAACGGACGTCTTTGGCGCGCCGGGGAGCTGTTTTTT
CASSPQNGRLWRAGELFF
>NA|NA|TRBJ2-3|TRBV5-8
TGTGCCAGCAGCCGGGCCGCAGGTGGGTTTGATACGCAGTATTTT
CASSRAAGGFDTQYF
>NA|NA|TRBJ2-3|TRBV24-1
TGTGCCACCAGTGATTTGGGCACGAAACAGGGTCTGGATACGCAGTATTTT
CATSDLGTKQGLDTQYF
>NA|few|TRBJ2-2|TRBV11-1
TGTGCCAGCAGCTTATATGACCGAGGGGCCGAGGGCACCGGGGAGCTGTTTTTT
CASSLYDRGAEGTGELFF
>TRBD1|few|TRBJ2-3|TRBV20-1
TGCAGACCGGGACAGGGAACAGATACGCAGTATTTT
CRPGQGTDTQYF